The clone carrying this T cell receptor (beta chain) occurred a few times. Antigen unknown. The sample belongs to a study of response to subunit inactivated influenza vaccine. V was shortened by 5 bases and J by 0 bases, with 22 bases between the two germline ends. The CDR3 has 19 amino acids. Germline loops: CDR1 SGHAT, CDR2 FQDESV (reference sequence). General observations from the study: Authors proposed each seasonal influenza vaccination draws in few new T cells.

TCRdb reanalysed the RT-PCR reads using MiXCR and keeps one entry per CDR3 protein. The sample lists 500,000 or so distinct CDR3 sequences; approximately 11% were seen once. The gene calls are TRBV11-1 and TRBJ2-2, with a possible D match to TRBD2 (6 bases). This material consisted of PBMCs from blood, taken 40 to 50 days after vaccination. This clonotype was sampled from a man aged 45-60 years who received an inactivated influenza vaccine. The CDR3 coding sequence is TGTGCCAGCAGCCTAAGACCGGGACTTAAATCCTCGAACACCGGGGAGCTGTTTTTT. Translation gives CASSLRPGLKSSNTGELFF.